This T cell receptor beta chain was recovered during a study of response to subunit inactivated influenza vaccine. Germline lookup yields CDR1 DFQATT and CDR2 SNEGSKA (reference sequence). The CDR3 spans 15 residues. The V and J ends lost 5 bases and 2 bases, in that order; junction bases with no gene match: 6. Study outcomes and limitations: Authors proposed each seasonal influenza vaccination draws in few new T cells.

Only a few counts were recorded for this clonotype. Its cognate antigen is unknown. From the RT-PCR reads, TCRdb called clonotypes with MiXCR, one entry per CDR3 protein. This sample has about 500,000 distinct CDR3 sequences, with approximately 16% found just once. The V and J genes are TRBV20-1 and TRBJ2-2; 9 positions match TRBD1. This TCR was recovered from a man between 50 and 70 years old who received an inactivated influenza vaccine. Sequencing used CD4+ T cells sorted from PBMCs, obtained approximately 25 months after vaccination. CDR3 DNA: TGCAGTGCTCGCCGGGGACAGGGAAACACCGGGGAGCTGTTTTTT. Its protein product is CSARRGQGNTGELFF.